The next 18 T cell receptor beta chains were all read from a single sample in a study of a mutant IDH1 vaccine in newly diagnosed glioma. Profiling relied on immunoSEQ multiplex PCR, and the TCRdb table lists in-frame clones only, not all of them. The data hold fewer than 45,000 clones, with roughly 92% observed a single time. Time point described: baseline, week 1 (first vaccination visit). The treatment here: pre-vaccination baseline after standard-of-care therapy. Specimen: PBMCs, collected from a glioma patient treated with radiotherapy, temozolomide or both. The source is a man between 18 and 29 years old with glioma.

The V gene is TRBV9, the J gene TRBJ1-4; D gene ambiguous. Trimming took off 3 bases at V and 3 bases at J, with 12 bases between the two ends. Germline V lookup: CDR1 SGDLS, CDR2 YYNGEE. CDR3 length equals 15 residues. CDR3 DNA: TGTGCCAGCAGCGAATCTACGACGGCTAATGAAAAACTGTTTTTT. Translating gives CASSESTTANEKLFF. The variable domain in full, with the rest retrieved from reference TRBV9 and TRBJ1-4, is DSGVTQTPKHLITATGQRVTLRCSPRSGDLSVYWYQQSLDQGLQFLIQYYNGEERAKGNILERFSAQQFPDLHSELNLSSLELGDSALYFCASSESTTANEKLFFGSGTQLSVL.

The rearrangement uses TRBV30 and TRBJ2-6, with a tentative D call TRBD2 (7 bases). Germline V gene sequence: CDR1 GTSNPN, CDR2 SVGIG (reference sequence). Trimming left V 3 bases short and J 2 bases short, with 11 bases between. CDR3 length: 15 residues. Written as DNA, the CDR3 is TGTGCCTGGAGGAGGGGGAGGGCTGGGGCCAACGTCCTGACTTTC. Protein: CAWRRGRAGANVLTF.

V usage is TRBV7-9 and J usage is TRBJ2-6, with 8 bases lining up with TRBD2. The CDR3 length is 15 residues. Per germline, CDR1 SEHNR and CDR2 FQNEAQ (reference sequence). After removal of 5 bases from V and 3 bases from J, the junction contained 3 bases not matched to a gene. The DNA of the CDR3 is TGTGCCAGCAGCCGACTAGCGAGTGGGGCCAACGTCCTGACTTTC. This sequence encodes CASSRLASGANVLTF.

This clone was detected only a few times. The chain uses TRBV7-9 and TRBJ1-4, with D hard to call. CDR1 and CDR2 from the germline V gene are SEHNR and FQNEAQ (reference sequence). V was cut by 5 bases and J by 8 bases, with 12 bases left in between. The CDR3 is made up of 13 amino acids. The CDR3 protein is CASSPRGSEKLFF. DNA for the CDR3: TGTGCCAGCAGCCCGCGTGGCTCGGAAAAACTGTTTTTT.

This chain connects TRBV5-5 to TRBJ2-7; TRBD1 might be the D (5 bases). Germline V gene data show CDR1 as SGHKS and CDR2 as YYEKEE (reference sequence). Deletions cut 0 bases from V and 2 bases from J, with 9 bases between. CDR3 length: 14 amino acids. CDR3 bases: TGTGCCAGCAGCTTGGAGGGGTTTACCTACGAGCAGTACTTC. This sequence encodes CASSLEGFTYEQYF.

This rearrangement joins TRBV30 to TRBJ2-7, with 8 bases lining up with TRBD1. CDR3 length: 14 residues. After removal of 7 bases from V and 0 bases from J, the junction contained 8 bases not matched to a gene. The germline CDR1 and CDR2 sequences are GTSNPN and SVGIG (reference sequence). The chain's CDR3 is CASIRTGSSYEQYF. CDR3 coding DNA: TGTGCCTCCATTAGGACAGGGAGCTCCTACGAGCAGTACTTC.

The CDR3 DNA is TGTGCCAGTAGTACTCCGAACTGGGGCACTGAAGCTTTCTTT. Translating gives CASSTPNWGTEAFF. The chain combines TRBV19 with TRBJ1-1, with no clear D. Germline loops: CDR1 LNHDA, CDR2 SQIVND (reference sequence). The CDR3 extends over 14 amino acids. Deletions cut 4 bases from V and 4 bases from J, with 13 bases between.

The chain joins TRBV29-1 to TRBJ2-1, with 9 bases that match TRBD2. Per the germline V gene, CDR1 is SQVTM and CDR2 is ANQGSEA. The CDR3 totals 14 residues. V shed 6 bases, J shed 9 bases, and the junction held 12 bases outside the gene matches. The CDR3 DNA sequence: TGCAGCGTCCCAGCGGGAGGCGCATCGATTGAGCAGTTCTTC. Its protein is CSVPAGGASIEQFF.

V is TRBV29-1 and J is TRBJ2-1; the D is unclear. Trimming cost V 6 bases and J 4 bases, with 22 bases left between them. This CDR3 spans 16 amino acids. From germline, CDR1 is SQVTM and CDR2 ANQGSEA. The CDR3: CSVRPAAARSYNEQFF. Here the CDR3 DNA reads TGCAGCGTACGACCCGCGGCGGCGCGTTCTTACAATGAGCAGTTCTTC.

V gene TRBV27 combines with J gene TRBJ2-7; TRBD1 is a possible D gene (5 bases). This CDR3 is built from 16 residues. The V gene lost 2 bases and the J gene lost 0 bases, with 14 bases spanning the gap. Germline V gene sequence: CDR1 MNHEY, CDR2 SMNVEV (reference sequence). The CDR3 DNA reads as TGTGCCAGCAGTTTAGGTTCGGACATTAGCTCCTACGAGCAGTACTTC. Amino acid sequence: CASSLGSDISSYEQYF.

V is TRBV11-3 and J is TRBJ2-1; weak D call: TRBD1 (6 bases). V shed 2 bases and J shed 8 bases, with 7 bases lying between them. The CDR3 covers 12 residues. Germline V gene sequence: CDR1 SGHNT, CDR2 YENEEA. The CDR3 DNA is TGTGCCAGCAGCTTAAACAGGGATGAGCAGTTCTTC. Protein: CASSLNRDEQFF.

The genes are TRBV5-5 and TRBJ2-1; D call uncertain. V was pared by 0 bases and J by 9 bases, with 4 bases between. CDR3 size: 11 residues. The germline CDR1 and CDR2 sequences are SGHKS and YYEKEE (reference sequence). Written as DNA, the CDR3 is TGTGCCAGCAGCTTGGTAGGTGAGCAGTTCTTC. Its translation is CASSLVGEQFF.

V is TRBV5-1 and J is TRBJ2-5; 14 positions agree with TRBD2. V gave up 2 bases and J gave up 1 base; unmatched junction bases: 4. This CDR3 contains 17 residues. From germline, CDR1 is SGHRS and CDR2 YFSETQ. This CDR3 reads CASSFLGLAGGQETQYF. CDR3 nucleotides: TGCGCCAGCAGCTTCCTCGGACTAGCGGGAGGCCAAGAGACCCAGTACTTC.

This sequence joins TRBV5-1 and TRBJ2-3, with D perhaps matching TRBD1 (5 bases). Trimming stripped 3 bases from V and 4 bases from J, with 12 bases between. The CDR3 sequence is 14 residues long. Germline CDR1 reads SGHRS; CDR2 reads YFSETQ. The CDR3 DNA sequence: TGCGCCAGCAGCTGGGGCCGAGGCCCAGATACGCAGTATTTT. This sequence encodes CASSWGRGPDTQYF.

V gene TRBV6-5 combines with J gene TRBJ2-6; no clear D gene. Trimming removed 2 bases from V and 0 bases from J, with 8 bases in between. CDR1 MNHEY and CDR2 SVGAGI come from the germline V gene. The CDR3 contains 16 residues. In DNA, the CDR3 is TGTGCCAGCAGTTACCTACTTAACTCTGGGGCCAACGTCCTGACTTTC. Its translation is CASSYLLNSGANVLTF.

This chain connects TRBV6-1 to TRBJ1-1; the D gene is possibly TRBD1 (5 bases). The CDR3 runs to 14 residues. Trimming stripped 4 bases from V and 4 bases from J, with 13 bases between. Germline CDR1 is MNHNS and CDR2 is SASEGT. The CDR3 protein is CASSARVFGTEAFF. The CDR3 coding sequence is TGTGCCAGCAGTGCCAGGGTGTTCGGCACTGAAGCTTTCTTT.

The chain couples TRBV6-5 to TRBJ2-3, with 11 bases matching TRBD2. V lost 6 bases, J lost 0 bases, and 2 bases stayed unmatched. Germline values: CDR1 MNHEY, CDR2 SVGAGI. The CDR3 is made up of 15 amino acids. CDR3 residues: CASSPSGRSTDTQYF. Written as DNA, the CDR3 is TGTGCCAGCAGCCCTAGCGGGAGGAGCACAGATACGCAGTATTTT.

This clone was seen only once. Relative to the germline gene, one junction end is altered; a read error may explain this. The CDR3, as DNA: TGTGCCAGCAGCCTAGCGGGAGGAGATACGCAGTATTTT. Its translation: CASSLAGGDTQYF. The V call is TRBV7-9, the J call TRBJ2-3; 11 bases fit TRBD2. The CDR3 totals 13 residues. Germline V CDR1 and CDR2: SEHNR, FQNEAQ (reference sequence).